The clone carrying this T cell receptor (beta chain) appeared many times. TCRdb re-derived calls from the 5' RACE reads in MiXCR, one entry per CDR3 protein. The sample includes hundreds of thousands of distinct CDR3 sequences, roughly 9.4% of them seen just once. These data are taken from a study of T cells after yellow fever vaccination. Trimming removed 3 bases at V and 5 bases at J, with 11 bases between. Germline lookup yields CDR1 SGHRS and CDR2 YFSETQ. The CDR3 extends over 13 amino acids. The chain has TRBV5-1 and TRBJ1-1; tentative D call: TRBD1 (5 bases). Source: PBMCs, taken on the day of the first yellow fever vaccination. The receptor was derived from a man in his late teens or twenties who received the YFV17D yellow fever vaccine. The CDR3 sequence: CASSWDGGTEAFF. As DNA, the CDR3 is TGCGCCAGCAGCTGGGACGGTGGGACTGAAGCTTTCTTT.